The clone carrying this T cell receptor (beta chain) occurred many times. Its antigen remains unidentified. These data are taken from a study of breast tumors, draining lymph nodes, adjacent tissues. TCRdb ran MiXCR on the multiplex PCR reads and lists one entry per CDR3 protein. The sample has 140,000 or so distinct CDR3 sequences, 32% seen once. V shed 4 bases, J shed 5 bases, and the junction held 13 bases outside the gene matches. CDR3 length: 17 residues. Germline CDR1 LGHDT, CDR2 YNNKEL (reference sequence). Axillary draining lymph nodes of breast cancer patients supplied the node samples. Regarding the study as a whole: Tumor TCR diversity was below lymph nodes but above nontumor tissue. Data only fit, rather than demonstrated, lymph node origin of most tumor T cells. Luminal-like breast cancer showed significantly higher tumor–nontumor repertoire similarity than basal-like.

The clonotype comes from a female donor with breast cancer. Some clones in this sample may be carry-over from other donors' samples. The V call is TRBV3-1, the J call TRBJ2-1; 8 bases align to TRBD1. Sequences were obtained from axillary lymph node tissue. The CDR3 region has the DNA TGTGCCAGCAGCCCCCACATCCAGGGGGCGACGAACAATGAGCAGTTCTTC. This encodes CASSPHIQGATNNEQFF.